Listed here is a single T cell receptor (beta chain). No cognate antigen has been identified for it. There are no base qualities to consult, and no much larger clone falls within one base. This specimen comes from a study of cytomegalovirus exposure and HLA in healthy donors (dated by TCRdb to the late 2010s). The study in broad terms: In an earlier analysis of under 750 of the donors, approximately 260 Gb of sequence data and 95 million to 130 million unique TCR beta sequences from 150 million to 200 million T cells were reported. Around 320 gigabases of sequencing data and tens of millions of unique TCR sequences were included in an early release covering 550 to 800 HLA-typed donors. HLA typing included class I and class II loci at four-digit resolution. An earlier analysis of 587 of the donors used high-throughput TCR beta sequencing to judge whether each TCR beta V gene segment behaved as functional or pseudogenic. Roughly five DR-DQ haplotypes were handled as single units for association and clustering, since linkage in the cohort was strong. The study profiled the T cell repertoires of 500 to 800 subjects by immunosequencing and related them to cytomegalovirus serostatus. Every discovery cohort repertoire had been produced on one sequencing platform. Alongside the repertoire data, information on donor age, sex, ethnicity and CMV serostatus was compiled. In the later analysis, no new phenotypic data were used to find candidate immune exposures; instead, reliance was placed on TCR beta sequences and their occurrence across donors. To predict cytomegalovirus infection status, the study brought together high-throughput TCR immunosequencing, statistical association of individual TCRs with disease status, and machine learning. A later genetic analysis took genome-wide SNP genotypes for 398 of the 666 donors and used that subset as a discovery cohort. The aim of the study was to test whether cataloging public T cell receptors could identify signatures of past pathogen exposure. A later analysis re-analyzed previously published TCR beta repertoires from several hundred donors and added high-resolution HLA genotyping to study TCR occurrence patterns. On average, around 240,000 unique TCR beta nucleotide sequences were sequenced per donor among a few hundred genotyped donors of the cohort, with around 19% of those sequences being non-productive. Typing coverage differed by locus: A, B, C, DRB1 and DQB1 were typed in roughly 620-630 donors, DQA1 in about 500, DPA1 in some 570, and DPB1 in 472. The genetic ancestry cluster associated with self-reported Caucasian donors included about four fifths of the approximately 400 genotyped donors. A separate validation cohort of roughly 130 different subjects was used in addition to the 666-subject first cohort.

The cohort comprised 666 healthy bone marrow donors. At the time of sampling, all cohort members were nominally healthy, though unrecorded immune exposures were likely present. The donor tested CMV seropositive, placing the donor among the approximately 290 seropositive members of the cohort. Each donor provided a peripheral blood sample, and peripheral blood mononuclear cells were used for TCR beta sequencing. Genomic DNA was extracted from the blood cell samples with the Qiagen DNeasy Blood Extraction Kit. Libraries were built with the immunoSEQ multiplex PCR assay. For the multiplex PCR, a mixture combining 60 forward primers for TCR Vbeta segments and 13 reverse primers for TCR Jbeta segments was used. The CDR3 region of rearranged TCR beta genes was amplified from genomic DNA with a multiplex PCR assay. The Illumina HiSeq System was used to sequence the amplified TCR beta libraries as 87-base-pair reads. Regarding the original processing steps: A later analysis tallied tens of millions of unique TCR beta chains across the 600 to 700 repertoires, and some 10 million of those chains were shared by two or more donors. Raw reads were error-corrected and collapsed into unique sequences by a nearest-neighbor algorithm in which closely related sequences were merged to remove PCR and sequencing errors. V, D and J gene segments were assigned by aligning CDR3 sequences to IMGT reference sequences. For a sequence to be retained, a match of at least six nucleotides to both a V gene segment and a J gene segment was required. A rearrangement was called productive if the CDR3 had no stop codons and remained in frame with V and J, and every other rearrangement was called non-productive. Following IMGT convention, CDR3 was defined as the stretch from the second conserved V-encoded cysteine up to the conserved J-encoded phenylalanine. Sequences without an unambiguous match to a single V gene segment were excluded from the earlier analysis of several hundred of the donors. An earlier analysis of several hundred of the donors classified V segments as functional when productive rearrangements were above 56.7% and as segregating when the standard deviation between donors was above 5%. A statistical classification framework was built to diagnose cytomegalovirus status from the catalog of TCR beta chain sequences. In a later analysis, V and J genes were assigned by comparing TCR nucleotide sequences against IMGT/GENE-DB human TR gene sequences. A later analysis assigned CDR3 sequences and most-parsimonious VDJ recombination scenarios with the TCRdist pipeline. In a later analysis, each TCR beta chain was defined by its CDR3 amino acid sequence together with its V-gene family, and reads lacking a unique V-gene family were excluded. In a later analysis, several hundred highly shared, low-generation-probability nucleotide sequences were removed to address suspected cross-contamination and a sequencing artifact. A later analysis calculated a clonal expansion index for each public chain from normalized within-repertoire ranks of inferred template counts. In a later analysis, generation probabilities were computed with a VDJ recombination model fitted to out-of-frame rearrangements, and the resulting probabilities were checked against IGoR. Hypergeometric tests were used in a later analysis to score TCR-TCR, TCR-HLA and TCR-CMV co-occurrence, with a repertoire-size bias correction applied to the TCR pairs. To estimate false discovery rates, a later analysis permuted the HLA or CMV assignments 20 times. In a later analysis, co-occurring TCRs were grouped using DBSCAN, with TCRdist sequence similarity added in when clustering inside HLA-allele-positive subsets. Repertoires with fewer than 30,000 or more than 120,000 public chains were left out of co-occurrence clustering, as were five repertoires with anomalous nucleotide sharing. What TCRdb holds here is the immuneACCESS table cut down to in-frame rearrangements. Part of the clones is not present; checked against another copy, under half of the missing clones reflect an unresolved V gene, and the others are unexplained. The DNA gave D and trimming, while V, J and clone size come from that table. This sample holds about 70,000 clones; roughly two thirds were observed only once. The ten top clones hold around 17% of the sample.

Results the study describes overall, beyond this receptor: It was suggested by the authors that the approach could potentially be generalized to other disease states and immunological phenotypes. Because counts were too low, about 18 rarely observed V segments, including chromosome 9 orphons, were left out of the earlier analysis of approximately 580 of the donors. This cohort had only TCR beta chains sequenced, and the lack of alpha or paired-chain data limited which features could be detected. According to a later genetic analysis, donors in an Asian-associated ancestry cluster had fewer N-insertions in productive TCRs than the approximately 630-donor mean. Across donors, most TCR sequences were observed very rarely, whereas some public TCRs were present in many individuals. V-gene and J-gene trimming of TCR beta chains was associated with a missense DCLRE1C variant in a later genetic analysis, and the association was replicated in an independent cohort. In a later analysis, several top co-occurrence clusters were reported to appear linked to parvovirus B19, influenza, CMV and Epstein-Barr virus. In a later analysis, TCR association rates were found to vary across HLA loci, with the most associated TCRs seen for DRB1 alleles and the fewest for HLA-C alleles. The presence/absence analyses assumed that sequencing depth was roughly uniform across donors, and that assumption may not be true. In the study, approximately 160 TCR beta chains were listed as associated with cytomegalovirus. Some IMGT-functional V segments, including TRBV6-2 and TRBV6-3, could not be distinguished by the 87-base-pair reads and were therefore excluded. The sequencing pipeline was judged likely to have produced a cluster of highly shared sequence variants as a technical artifact. When HLA alleles, especially DR and DQ, strongly co-occurred, TCR associations were difficult to assign to individual alleles. In vitro tests confirmed that three of the cytomegalovirus-associated TCR beta chains recognize cytomegalovirus antigens. Specific HLA alleles were associated with over 15,000 TCR beta sequences at a false discovery rate of 0.05 in a later analysis. A further reported finding was that TCR beta sequences accurately predicted the HLA-A and HLA-B alleles for most subjects in the first cohort. Broadly in line with IMGT annotations, most TCR beta V segments showed up in productive rearrangements about 87% or about 30% of the time in an earlier analysis of several hundred of the donors. Immune exposure information for the cohort was limited to CMV serostatus. The classifier was reported to diagnose cytomegalovirus status with high specificity and sensitivity in both the original cohort and the validation cohort. A later analysis found that HLA-associated TCR beta chains were more clonally expanded and had lower generation probabilities than equally common non-associated chains. According to a later analysis, most CMV-associated TCR beta chains appeared to be HLA-restricted, and the HLA associations seemed to be driven largely by CMV exposure. Linkage disequilibrium might explain the correlated functional status among segregating V segments, but an unknown experimental factor could not be ruled out. HLA typing was unavailable for some donors at each locus, so association tests used only the typed subset.

CDR1 is given as SGDLS and CDR2 as YYNGEE, both from the germline V gene. After removal of 3 bases from V and 6 bases from J, the junction retains 6 bases not matched to a gene. The CDR3 starts with the cysteine, ends with the phenylalanine, and has 14 residues. Just CDR3 DNA is preserved here, 42 bases in frame from base 1. This TCR was recovered from a man aged 35 to 55 in good health and CMV-seropositive. Sequenced input: PBMCs. The chain links TRBV9 with TRBJ2-4; a stretch of 7 junction bases matches TRBD1. CDR3 protein: CASSANRGGNIQYF. Read as DNA, the sequence is TGTGCCAGCAGCGCTAACAGGGGTGGAAACATTCAGTACTTC.